Presented here are 5 T cell receptor beta chains from one specimen sequenced in a study of patients and donors after allogeneic stem cell transplantation (dated by TCRdb to 2020 to 2021). The protocol used for the library was RT-PCR. Sequencing was carried out with a NextSeq 550. TCRdb reanalyzed the raw reads on its own, using fastp at Q25 for trimming and MiXCR for clone calling, and kept in-frame beta chains. Each record represents a unique CDR3 protein, reported with the most common genes and DNA among its rows. The sample table contains over 25,000 distinct CDR3 sequences; only one count was recorded for around 35% of them. 76% of the sample belongs to the ten largest clones. Sequencing was performed on blood, either unsorted or a sorted T cell fraction (not recorded which). The receptor source for this set is a human donor who was either an allogeneic HSCT recipient or a stem cell or donor lymphocyte infusion donor (not recorded which). It is not recorded whose cells these are; they may come from a transplant donor.

The V and J genes are TRBV21-1 and TRBJ2-1; the listed D gene, TRBD1, was not tested against the DNA. TRBV21-1 is a pseudogene. This CDR3 is 15 amino acids long. The CDR3 protein is CASRGTGGSYNEQFF. CDR3 in DNA: TGTGCCAGCAGGGGGACAGGGGGCTCCTACAATGAGCAGTTCTTC.

About this clonotype: This may stem from a read error, because a much larger clone lies one nucleotide away. The chain couples TRBV4-3 to TRBJ2-1, with a weak D call TRBD2 (5 bases). This CDR3 is 13 amino acids long. The germline CDR1 and CDR2 sequences are LGHNA and YSLEER. CDR3 in DNA: TGCGCCAGCAGCCCGCACATGGGGAGTGAGAAGTTCTTC. Translating gives CASSPHMGSEKFF.

This sequence joins TRBV15 and TRBJ1-6; perhaps TRBD1 as D (5 bases). The CDR3 has 16 residues. Trimming pared 2 bases from V and 1 base from J, leaving 9 bases between. From germline, CDR1 is LNHNV and CDR2 YYDKDF (reference sequence). CDR3 sequence: CATSRPQGSYNSPLHF. DNA for the CDR3: TGTGCCACCAGCAGACCGCAGGGATCCTATAATTCACCCCTCCACTTT.

The chain employs TRBV6-6 and TRBJ2-1; TRBD1 matches at 9 bases. The CDR3 consists of 16 residues. The V gene end was trimmed by 4 bases and the J gene end by 1 base; junction bases not matched to a gene: 5. CDR1 is MNHNY and CDR2 is SVGAGI in the germline V gene (reference sequence). The CDR3 region has the DNA TGTGCCAGCAGTTCCCTGGGACAGGGTTCCTACAATGAGCAGTTCTTC. It yields the protein CASSSLGQGSYNEQFF.

The genes are TRBV20-1 and TRBJ1-5, with D hard to call. Germline V gene data show CDR1 as DFQATT and CDR2 as SNEGSKA (reference sequence). Trimming pared 6 bases from V and 1 base from J, leaving 13 bases between. The CDR3 spans 14 residues. CDR3 nucleotide sequence: TGCAGTGCCCCCGGGGAAGACAGCAATCAGCCCCAGCATTTT. Protein: CSAPGEDSNQPQHF.